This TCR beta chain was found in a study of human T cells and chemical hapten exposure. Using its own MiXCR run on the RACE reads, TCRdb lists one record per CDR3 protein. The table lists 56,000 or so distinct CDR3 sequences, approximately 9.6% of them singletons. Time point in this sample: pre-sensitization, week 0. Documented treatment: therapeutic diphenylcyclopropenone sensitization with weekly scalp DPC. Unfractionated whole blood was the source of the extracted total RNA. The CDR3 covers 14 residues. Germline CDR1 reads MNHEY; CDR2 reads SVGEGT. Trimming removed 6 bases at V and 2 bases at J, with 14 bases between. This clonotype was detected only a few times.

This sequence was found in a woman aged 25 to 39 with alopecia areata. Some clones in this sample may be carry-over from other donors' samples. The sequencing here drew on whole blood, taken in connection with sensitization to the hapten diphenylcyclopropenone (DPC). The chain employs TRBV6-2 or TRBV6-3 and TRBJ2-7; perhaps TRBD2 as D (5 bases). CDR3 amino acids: CASSEPGFAYEQYF. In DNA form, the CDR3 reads TGTGCCAGCAGCGAGCCGGGATTTGCCTACGAGCAGTACTTC.